Following are 5 T cell receptor beta chains from one sample sequenced in a study of T-cell reconstitution after alpha-beta-depleted transplantation in children. Preparation of the TCRbeta library involved a method that used unique molecular identifiers. From the PCR reads, TCRdb called clonotypes with MiXCR, one entry per CDR3 protein. The data show almost 400,000 distinct CDR3 sequences, around 21% seen once. The input for sequencing was PBMCs from the stem cell graft donor, taken from the stem cell graft. Receptor source: a human donor who donated a stem cell graft to a child with acute myeloid leukemia.

Many counts were recorded for this clonotype. This chain connects TRBV12-3 or TRBV12-4 to TRBJ2-2, with D perhaps matching TRBD2 (6 bases). This CDR3 region has 15 residues. V dropped 3 bases and J dropped 1 base, with 9 bases sitting between them. CDR3 residues: CASSFGGVNTGELFF. In DNA, the CDR3 is TGTGCCAGCAGTTTCGGAGGGGTGAACACCGGGGAGCTGTTTTTT.

The V and J genes are TRBV29-1 and TRBJ1-5, with D unclear. CDR1 SQVTM and CDR2 ANQGSEA come from the germline V gene. This CDR3 contains 13 residues. Trimming stripped 3 bases from V and 6 bases from J, with 12 bases between. CDR3 bases: TGCAGCGTTGAGGGTCAGGTGGGTCAGCCCCAGCATTTT. Translation gives CSVEGQVGQPQHF.

In its sample, this clonotype was seen a few times. The chain couples TRBV20-1 to TRBJ2-1; 7 bases align to TRBD2. CDR1 and CDR2 (germline): DFQATT, SNEGSKA (reference sequence). V shed 3 bases, J shed 7 bases, and the junction held 6 bases outside the gene matches. This CDR3 is 13 amino acids long. CDR3 region: CSASVAGANEQFF. In DNA form, the CDR3 reads TGCAGTGCTAGTGTTGCGGGAGCTAATGAGCAGTTCTTC.

This clonotype came up a few times. The chain uses TRBV28 and TRBJ2-7, with 8 positions matching TRBD2. J gave up 6 bases and V 6 bases, and 16 bases lay outside the gene matches. Germline CDR1 reads MDHEN; CDR2 reads SYDVKM. CDR3 length: 16 amino acids. The CDR3 DNA sequence: TGTGCCAGCAGCCCCCCCTTAGCGGGAAAGGGTGGCGAGCAGTACTTC. This codes for CASSPPLAGKGGEQYF.

The chain employs TRBV28 and TRBJ2-7, with TRBD2 as a possible D gene (6 bases). In germline, CDR1 is MDHEN, CDR2 SYDVKM. The CDR3 length is 15 residues. With 1 base removed from V and 3 bases from J, the gap between germline ends came to 13 bases. CDR3 region: CASSLLGGTFYEQYF. The CDR3 DNA follows: TGTGCCAGCAGTTTATTGGGCGGGACCTTCTACGAGCAGTACTTC.